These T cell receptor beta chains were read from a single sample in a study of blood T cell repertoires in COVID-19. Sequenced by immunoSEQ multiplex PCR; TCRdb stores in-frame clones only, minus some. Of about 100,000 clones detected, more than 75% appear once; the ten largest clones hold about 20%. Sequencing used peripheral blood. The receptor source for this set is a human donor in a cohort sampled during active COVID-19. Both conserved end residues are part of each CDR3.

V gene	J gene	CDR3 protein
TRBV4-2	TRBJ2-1	CASSSRLAGYYNEQFF
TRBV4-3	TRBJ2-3	CASSQDGGADTQYF
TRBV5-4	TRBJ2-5	CASSLLAGGGETQYF
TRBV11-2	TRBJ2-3	CASSLAGGPSDTQYF
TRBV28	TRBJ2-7	CASTLAHEQYF
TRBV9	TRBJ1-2	CASSVGAGYGYTF
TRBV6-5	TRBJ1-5	CASSRTGDQPQHF
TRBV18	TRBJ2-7	CASSPRLAGGSGEQYF
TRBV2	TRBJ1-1	CASSEPQGIGPEAFF
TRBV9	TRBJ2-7	CASSPNPHEQYF
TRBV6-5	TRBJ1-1	CANQNREGSTEAFF
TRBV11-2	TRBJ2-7	CASSLESQGEQYF
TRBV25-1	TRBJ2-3	CASSRLDTQYF
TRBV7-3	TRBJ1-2	CASSFRGQDYGYTF
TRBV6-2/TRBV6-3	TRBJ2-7	CASSYSTGSGYEQYF
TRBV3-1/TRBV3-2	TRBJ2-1	CASSQDWIGVYNEQFF
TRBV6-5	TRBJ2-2	CASSLAGGGTGELFF
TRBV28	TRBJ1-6	CASSLLGQGNSPLHF
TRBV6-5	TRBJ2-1	CASSYSVSGHNEQFF
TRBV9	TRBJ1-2	CASSGLGGYGYTF
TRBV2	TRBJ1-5	CASTQGWDQPQHF
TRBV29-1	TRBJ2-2	CSVDRRQGAGAGELFF
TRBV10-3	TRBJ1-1	CAISAKGETEAFF
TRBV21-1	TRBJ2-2	CASSVMHPASGSSTSNTGELFF
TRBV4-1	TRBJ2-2	CASSPLAGDTGELFF
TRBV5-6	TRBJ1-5	CASSFYRDSDNQPQHF
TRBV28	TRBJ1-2	CASSRDYGYTF
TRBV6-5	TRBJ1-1	CAGGGGWTEAFF
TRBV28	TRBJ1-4	CASSAPFQHQQGPSNEKLFF
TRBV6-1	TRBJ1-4	CASSETGLGGEKLFF
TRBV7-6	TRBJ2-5	CASSLAGGRGQETQYF
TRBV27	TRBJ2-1	CASRMTGAYNEQFF
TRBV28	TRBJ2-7	CATRSSYEQYF
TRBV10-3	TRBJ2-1	CAISPLAGLNEQFF
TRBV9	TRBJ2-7	CASTPRDSPYEQYF
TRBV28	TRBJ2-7	CASSPDRGLAGTNTLGYEQYF
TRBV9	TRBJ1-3	CASSVGALSQVSGNTIYF
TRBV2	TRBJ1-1	CASSEARTFVAEAFF
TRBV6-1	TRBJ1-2	CASSESAGDVNGYTF
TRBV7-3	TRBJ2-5	CASSLNGVQETQYF
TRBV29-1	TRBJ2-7	CSVEGVGGSGYEQYF
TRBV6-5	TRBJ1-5	CATVQQGSQPQHF
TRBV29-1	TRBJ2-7	CSVTGGDEQYF
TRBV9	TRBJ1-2	CASSHPSRGRSYGYTF
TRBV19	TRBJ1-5	CASSIVWQGNQPQHF
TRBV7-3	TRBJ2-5	CASSSRTSGIRETQYF
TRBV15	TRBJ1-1	CATSNGQGVYTEAFF
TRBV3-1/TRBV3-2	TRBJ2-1	CASSQGFSGNTPYNEQFF
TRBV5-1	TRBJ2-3	CASRAGSADTQYF
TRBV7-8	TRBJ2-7	CASSLYRFRSRQTYYEQYF
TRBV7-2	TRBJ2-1	CASSLVKLMEQFF
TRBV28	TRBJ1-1	CASISWGRGTEAFF
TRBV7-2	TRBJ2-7	CASSITGTAPYEQYF
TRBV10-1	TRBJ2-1	CASSDSGLAGGDDEQFF
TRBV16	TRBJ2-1	CASSQSTASGYNEQFF